The 30 T cell receptor beta chains presented below share a single source sample, sequenced in a study of T cells after yellow fever vaccination. TCRdb re-analysed the 5' RACE reads in MiXCR, keeping a single row per CDR3 protein. The data contain roughly 300,000 distinct CDR3 sequences, roughly 6.8% of them singletons. Sequences were derived from PBMCs, sampled about 49 days after the first yellow fever vaccination. The source of these receptors is a man aged 18 to 29 who received the YFV17D yellow fever vaccine.

This clonotype occurred a few times. This chain uses TRBV7-6 with TRBJ2-3; weak D call: TRBD1 (6 bases). Germline CDR1 and CDR2: SGHVS and FNYEAQ. V shed 2 bases and J shed 5 bases, with 11 bases lying between them. The CDR3 covers 14 residues. The CDR3 sequence: CASSLWQGLDTQYF. CDR3 DNA sequence: TGTGCCAGCAGCTTATGGCAGGGGCTAGATACGCAGTATTTT. The whole variable domain, remainder taken from reference TRBV7-6 and TRBJ2-3, is GAGVSQSPRYKVTKRGQDVALRCDPISGHVSLYWYRQALGQGPEFLTYFNYEAQQDKSGLPNDRFSAERPEGSISTLTIQRTEQRDSAMYRCASSLWQGLDTQYFGPGTRLTVL.

The chain uses TRBV4-2 and TRBJ2-3; 10 positions match TRBD1. Germline CDR1 reads LGHNA; CDR2 reads YNFKEQ. The CDR3 has 17 residues. The V and J ends lost 3 bases and 2 bases, in that order; junction bases with no gene match: 8. This chain's CDR3 is CASSQAAGTGVTDTQYF. The CDR3 region has the DNA TGTGCCAGCAGCCAGGCAGCCGGGACAGGGGTCACAGATACGCAGTATTTT.

The sample holds many counts of this clonotype. The rearrangement links TRBV28 to TRBJ2-7; D is ambiguous. The V end lost 6 bases, the J end lost 0 bases, and 9 bases lay between the germline ends. There are 13 residues in the CDR3. Germline V gene sequence: CDR1 MDHEN, CDR2 SYDVKM. The CDR3 bases are TGTGCCAGCAGCAGGACGGTCTCCTACGAGCAGTACGTC. Translated, it gives CASSRTVSYEQYV.

The V gene is TRBV7-2, the J gene TRBJ1-2; unclear D gene. V was clipped by 1 base and J by 4 bases, with 10 bases between them. Germline V lookup: CDR1 SGHTA, CDR2 FQGNSA. The CDR3 is made up of 14 amino acids. CDR3 sequence reads: CASSLGWELYGYTF. CDR3 DNA sequence: TGTGCCAGCAGCTTAGGTTGGGAACTCTATGGCTACACCTTC.

This clonotype occurred many times. The CDR3 bases are TGTGCCAGCAGCTTAGCCCCTAGCGGGGGCAGGCAGTTCTTC. This codes for CASSLAPSGGRQFF. This chain joins TRBV11-2 and TRBJ2-1; 10 nucleotides align to TRBD2. The V and J ends lost 1 base and 12 bases, in that order; junction bases with no gene match: 6. CDR1 and CDR2 (germline): SGHAT, FQNNGV. The CDR3 runs to 14 residues.

The chain carries TRBV5-1 and TRBJ2-3, with D possibly TRBD2 on 6 matching bases. The V gene lost 5 bases and the J gene lost 8 bases, with 18 bases spanning the gap. This CDR3 spans 14 amino acids. The V gene's germline CDR1 is SGHRS and CDR2 YFSETQ. CDR3 in DNA: TGCGCCAGCAGTCCGACTAGAGGTCAGGGTACGCAGTATTTT. Translating gives CASSPTRGQGTQYF. Full variable domain (outside the CDR3, taken from reference TRBV5-1 and TRBJ2-3): KAGVTQTPRYLIKTRGQQVTLSCSPISGHRSVSWYQQTPGQGLQFLFEYFSETQRNKGNFPGRFSGRQFSNSRSEMNVSTLELGDSALYLCASSPTRGQGTQYFGPGTRLTVL.

The chain couples TRBV20-1 to TRBJ2-3; 10 nucleotides line up with TRBD1. From germline, CDR1 is DFQATT and CDR2 SNEGSKA (reference sequence). This CDR3 has 13 amino acids. The trim removed 6 bases at V and 6 bases at J, leaving 6 bases unmatched. The CDR3 coding sequence is TGCAGTGCCGGACAGGGGGGGGCGGATACGCAGTATTTT. Its translation: CSAGQGGADTQYF.

This clonotype was seen a handful of times. The rearrangement uses TRBV15 and TRBJ2-7; D gene uncertain. The length of the CDR3 is 13 residues. V shed 4 bases and J shed 4 bases, with 11 bases lying between them. CDR1 and CDR2 from the germline V gene are LNHNV and YYDKDF (reference sequence). The DNA for the CDR3 is TGTGCCACCAGCATAGGCAGTTCGTACGAGCAGTACTTC. Its translation is CATSIGSSYEQYF.

This clonotype has more than one count but fewer than ten. The chain recombines TRBV5-1 with TRBJ2-1, with 9 bases identical to TRBD2. Germline V gives CDR1 SGHRS, CDR2 YFSETQ. V was pared by 0 bases and J by 9 bases, with 7 bases of the junction left unmatched. The CDR3 spans 15 residues. CDR3 in amino acids: CASSLVAGGRVEQFF. CDR3 in DNA: TGCGCCAGCAGCTTGGTGGCGGGGGGGCGGGTTGAGCAGTTCTTC.

This rearrangement joins TRBV5-6 to TRBJ2-7; D is ambiguous. The V and J ends lost 0 bases and 6 bases respectively, with 10 bases between them. The germline gives CDR1 SGHDT, CDR2 YYEEEE. This CDR3 comprises 13 residues. CDR3 nucleotide sequence: TGTGCCAGCAGCTTGGACCGGACGCTCGAGCAGTACGTC. Translating it yields CASSLDRTLEQYV.

The CDR3: CASSLASGGLSSYNEQFF. CDR3 DNA: TGTGCCAGCAGCTTAGCGAGCGGAGGGCTCAGCTCCTACAATGAGCAGTTCTTC. The rearrangement links TRBV11-1 to TRBJ2-1; D possibly corresponds to TRBD2 (6 bases). V lost 0 bases and J 0 bases, leaving 15 bases between the germline ends. The germline CDR1 and CDR2 sequences are SGHAT and FQDESV (reference sequence). The CDR3 runs 18 residues. Filled out from reference TRBV11-1 and TRBJ2-1, the complete variable domain reads EAEVAQSPRYKITEKSQAVAFWCDPISGHATLYWYRQILGQGPELLVQFQDESVVDDSQLPKDRFSAERLKGVDSTLKIQPAELGDSAMYLCASSLASGGLSSYNEQFFGPGTRLTVL.

This clonotype was found many times. This sequence joins TRBV5-1 and TRBJ2-5; perhaps TRBD1 as D (6 bases). Germline assignment: CDR1 SGHRS and CDR2 YFSETQ. With 6 bases removed from V and 2 bases from J, the gap between germline ends came to 11 bases. The length of the CDR3 is 13 residues. Written as DNA, the CDR3 is TGCGCCAGCAAGAACAGGGATCAAGAGACCCAGTACTTC. Its protein product is CASKNRDQETQYF.

This clonotype came up many times. The chain carries TRBV5-6 and TRBJ1-5; 7 bases match TRBD1. The trim removed 7 bases at V and 3 bases at J, leaving 10 bases unmatched. Germline V gene data show CDR1 as SGHDT and CDR2 as YYEEEE. This CDR3 spans 15 amino acids. CDR3 sequence reads: CASWRQGYDNQPQHF. The CDR3 region has the DNA TGTGCCAGCTGGCGACAGGGCTACGACAATCAGCCCCAGCATTTT.

The J gene is TRBJ1-2, the V gene TRBV3-1, with D perhaps matching TRBD1 (6 bases). V lost 3 bases to trimming and J lost 8 bases, with 13 bases between them. CDR1 LGHDT and CDR2 YNNKEL come from the germline V gene (reference sequence). The CDR3 contains 13 residues. In DNA form, the CDR3 reads TGTGCCAGCAGCCAGCCACAGGGTGCCGGCTACACCTTC. Translating it yields CASSQPQGAGYTF.

This clonotype was observed a handful of times. The chain carries TRBV29-1 and TRBJ2-1, with D perhaps matching TRBD2 (5 bases). Per the germline V gene, CDR1 is SQVTM and CDR2 is ANQGSEA. The CDR3 is made up of 13 amino acids. V was pared by 1 base and J by 10 bases, with 14 bases between. The CDR3 region has the DNA TGCAGCGTTGAAGGGACTTTTAGACCGGAGCAGTTCTTC. Amino acids: CSVEGTFRPEQFF.

This clonotype was recorded many times. This chain connects TRBV5-5 to TRBJ1-1; D gene unclear. There are 15 residues in the CDR3. V was trimmed by 1 base and J by 5 bases, leaving 15 bases between them. The V gene's germline CDR1 is SGHKS and CDR2 YYEKEE (reference sequence). The CDR3 protein is CASSLHGSLTTEAFF. CDR3 coding DNA: TGTGCCAGCAGCTTGCACGGGAGTCTTACTACTGAAGCTTTCTTT.

This clonotype has a handful of counts. J is TRBJ1-1 and V is TRBV5-1; D is possibly TRBD1 (5 bases). The V end lost 2 bases, the J end lost 1 base, and 12 bases lay between the germline ends. Germline V gene lookup returns CDR1 SGHRS and CDR2 YFSETQ. The CDR3 runs 15 residues. This CDR3 is CASSFGGTRNTEAFF. DNA for the CDR3: TGCGCCAGCAGCTTCGGAGGGACGAGGAACACTGAAGCTTTCTTT.

This clonotype was seen only a few times. J is TRBJ1-2 and V is TRBV6-1, with D possibly TRBD1 on 6 matching bases. Germline-derived CDR1 and CDR2 are MNHNS and SASEGT. Trimming removed 6 bases at V and 4 bases at J, with 9 bases between. The CDR3 runs 12 residues. The CDR3 DNA reads as TGTGCCAGCAGCGGACAGCTCTATGGCTACACCTTC. This encodes CASSGQLYGYTF.

J is TRBJ2-3 and V is TRBV5-1; 7 nucleotides match TRBD2. The CDR3 covers 15 residues. Per germline, CDR1 SGHRS and CDR2 YFSETQ. V was pared by 4 bases and J by 2 bases, with 7 bases of the junction left unmatched. CDR3 in DNA: TGCGCCAGCAGCCCCCGGGGAGGGCCCACAGATACGCAGTATTTT. The encoded protein is CASSPRGGPTDTQYF.

The sample holds a few counts of this clonotype. V and J are TRBV7-2 and TRBJ2-7; D gene ambiguous. The V end was cut by 5 bases, the J end by 6 bases, with 23 bases between. The germline gives CDR1 SGHTA, CDR2 FQGNSA. The CDR3 loop spans 16 amino acids. The CDR3 spells CASSPRPQVLASEQYF. In DNA form, the CDR3 reads TGTGCCAGCAGCCCTCGACCCCAGGTCTTGGCGAGCGAGCAGTACTTC.

This clonotype was found a few times. The chain links TRBV20-1 to TRBJ1-5, with 7 positions matching TRBD1. Germline V lookup: CDR1 DFQATT, CDR2 SNEGSKA (reference sequence). The CDR3 is made up of 13 amino acids. The J segment lost 2 bases and the V segment lost 7 bases, leaving 5 bases of the junction unmatched. CDR3 in DNA: TGCAGTGTTCTTGGACAGGGCAATCAGCCCCAGCATTTT. Its translation is CSVLGQGNQPQHF.

The chain links TRBV29-1 to TRBJ1-2, with 9 positions matching TRBD1. This CDR3 spans 15 amino acids. V trimming: 7 bases; J trimming: 4 bases; junction bases outside the gene matches: 13. Germline lookup yields CDR1 SQVTM and CDR2 ANQGSEA. The DNA of the CDR3 is TGCAGCGCCACGGACAGGGGATCTAAGGGCTATGGCTACACCTTC. This gives the protein CSATDRGSKGYGYTF.

The rearrangement uses TRBV6-1 and TRBJ2-1, with 7 bases aligning to TRBD2. The junction had 9 bases not matched to a gene; V was cut back by 8 bases and J by 2 bases. The CDR3 totals 15 residues. CDR1 is MNHNS, CDR2 SASEGT, per germline. Written as DNA, the CDR3 is TGTGCCAGCCGCCTCACGGGGGGAACCTACAATGAGCAGTTCTTC. It codes for CASRLTGGTYNEQFF.

Only a few counts were recorded for this clonotype. The chain uses TRBV5-1 and TRBJ2-1; 12 bases are shared with TRBD2. Losses at the gene ends were 4 bases for V and 8 bases for J; bases not matched to a gene: 10. Germline lookup yields CDR1 SGHRS and CDR2 YFSETQ. The CDR3 has 16 amino acids. Written as DNA, the CDR3 is TGCGCCAGCAGCCTAATGACTAGCGGGGGCCGGGATGAGCAGTTCTTC. Amino acid sequence: CASSLMTSGGRDEQFF.

The table lists this clonotype with many counts. The chain is built from TRBV5-1 and TRBJ2-2; no firm D call. Between the trimmed V and J ends, which lost 0 bases and 2 bases, there was a span of 8 bases. Germline lookup yields CDR1 SGHRS and CDR2 YFSETQ. The CDR3 length is 15 residues. CDR3 sequence reads: CASSLDYPNTGELFF. The CDR3 DNA sequence: TGCGCCAGCAGCTTGGACTACCCCAACACCGGGGAGCTGTTTTTT.

The chain has TRBV28 and TRBJ2-3; TRBD2 might be the D (6 bases). Trimming shortened V by 3 bases and J by 0 bases, and 13 bases separated the two germline ends. The CDR3 extends over 16 amino acids. The germline CDR1 and CDR2 sequences are MDHEN and SYDVKM. The CDR3 protein is CASSFHLAISTDTQYF. The CDR3 bases are TGTGCCAGCAGTTTCCACCTAGCGATCAGCACAGATACGCAGTATTTT.

This clonotype appeared many times. The J gene is TRBJ2-7, the V gene TRBV5-4; D call uncertain. Per germline, CDR1 SGHNT and CDR2 YYREEE (reference sequence). CDR3 size: 12 residues. V was cut by 1 base and J by 6 bases, with 8 bases left in between. This chain's CDR3 is CASSLIGTEQYF. DNA of the CDR3: TGTGCCAGCAGCTTGATAGGAACCGAGCAGTACTTC. Complete variable domain (other parts from reference TRBV5-4 and TRBJ2-7): ETGVTQSPTHLIKTRGQQVTLRCSSQSGHNTVSWYQQALGQGPQFIFQYYREEENGRGNFPPRFSGLQFPNYSSELNVNALELDDSALYLCASSLIGTEQYFGPGTRLTVT.

The chain couples TRBV9 to TRBJ2-5; D is ambiguous. Germline values: CDR1 SGDLS, CDR2 YYNGEE. This CDR3 comprises 15 residues. Trimming took off 0 bases at V and 4 bases at J, with 13 bases between the two ends. The CDR3 DNA sequence: TGTGCCAGCAGCGTAGCGGCCCGGTGGGGAGAGACCCAGTACTTC. Translating it yields CASSVAARWGETQYF.

The chain employs TRBV10-3 and TRBJ1-1; D remains unclear. The CDR3 consists of 14 residues. Germline CDR1 and CDR2: ENHRY and SYGVKD. V lost 2 bases and J lost 1, with 8 bases in between. CDR3 nucleotide sequence: TGTGCCATCAGTGAGAACGGAGAGAACACTGAAGCTTTCTTT. Amino acids: CAISENGENTEAFF.

This clonotype has more than one count but fewer than ten. The chain recombines TRBV4-1 with TRBJ2-3, with 10 bases lining up with TRBD2. V gave up 2 bases and J gave up 1 base; unmatched junction bases: 9. Per germline, CDR1 MGHRA and CDR2 YSYEKL. This CDR3 has 18 amino acids. CDR3 DNA: TGCGCCAGCAGCCAAATGTTTAGCGGGGGGCGAGGCACAGATACGCAGTATTTT. It yields the protein CASSQMFSGGRGTDTQYF.